The 28 T cell receptor beta chains below come from one sample, sequenced in a study of shared clonotypes between healthy human individuals (dated by TCRdb to 2019 to 2021). The library was built by means of the immunoSEQ multiplex PCR assay. TCRdb's version of the immuneACCESS table is confined to in-frame rearrangements and falls short of the full clone set. An unresolved V gene accounts for under half of the shortfall where checked; the remainder is of unknown origin. This sample gives about 510,000 clones in total; less than 96% of them show up just once. The ten largest make up roughly 0.06% of the sample. Sequences were obtained from naive CD4+ T cells sorted from blood. The cell subset or site tag for this specimen amounts to: CD45RA+ positively selected. The source is a woman aged 25 to 39 in good health.

The rearrangement links TRBV15 to TRBJ2-5, with a possible D match to TRBD2 (6 bases). This CDR3 has 16 residues. CDR1 LNHNV and CDR2 YYDKDF come from the germline V gene (reference sequence). Trimming took off 0 bases at V and 2 bases at J, with 13 bases between the two ends. CDR3 protein: CATSRDWSAGQETQYF. The CDR3 coding sequence is TGTGCCACCAGCAGAGACTGGTCGGCGGGACAAGAGACCCAGTACTTC.

The count of this clone is one. The V call is TRBV28, the J call TRBJ2-7; no clear D gene. The CDR3 covers 14 residues. Trimming left V 2 bases short and J 3 bases short, with 11 bases between. Germline lookup yields CDR1 MDHEN and CDR2 SYDVKM. CDR3 in amino acids: CASSLGVPLYEQYF. DNA of the CDR3: TGTGCCAGCAGTTTAGGCGTTCCCCTCTACGAGCAGTACTTC.

The V and J genes are TRBV10-3 and TRBJ1-1, with TRBD1 identical over 9 bases. Per the germline V gene, CDR1 is ENHRY and CDR2 is SYGVKD. With V trimmed by 10 bases and J by 0 bases, 3 bases remained unmatched. The CDR3 runs to 13 residues. CDR3 nucleotides: TGTGCCACCAGGGACAGGGTGAACACTGAAGCTTTCTTT. Translating gives CATRDRVNTEAFF.

The genes are TRBV10-1 and TRBJ2-2; D is possibly TRBD1 or TRBD2 (5 bases each). The CDR3 has 17 residues. The germline V gene encodes CDR1 WNHNN and CDR2 SYGVQD (reference sequence). The germline V and J ends were trimmed by 0 bases and 0 bases, with 11 bases remaining between them. The chain's CDR3 is CASSESEGIPNTGELFF. The CDR3 nucleotides are TGCGCCAGCAGTGAGTCAGAGGGGATTCCGAACACCGGGGAGCTGTTTTTT.

The CDR3: CASSYPARSGNTIYF. CDR3 bases: TGTGCCAGCAGTTATCCAGCACGCTCTGGAAACACCATATATTTT. V is TRBV28 and J is TRBJ1-3, with D unresolved. Germline-derived CDR1 and CDR2 are MDHEN and SYDVKM. The CDR3 covers 15 residues. Trimming removed 4 bases at V and 0 bases at J, with 10 bases between.

This sequence joins TRBV2 and TRBJ1-1, with D possibly being TRBD1 (5 bases). CDR1 and CDR2 (germline): SNHLY, FYNNEI. The CDR3 extends over 13 amino acids. V was trimmed by 6 bases and J by 7 bases, leaving 15 bases between them. The CDR3 sequence is CASSGAGESEAFF. The CDR3 DNA reads TGTGCCAGCAGCGGGGCGGGGGAGAGTGAAGCTTTCTTT.

As for this clone: One end of the junction is discordant with germline, which a read error may explain. The V and J genes are TRBV12-5 and TRBJ2-4; 9 bases are a match to TRBD1. In germline, CDR1 is LGHNT, CDR2 FRNRAP. This CDR3 spans 11 amino acids. The CDR3 nucleotides read TGTGCTAGTGGTCTTCAGGGACAGGGATGCTTC. This translates into CASGLQGQGCF.

The V call is TRBV2, the J call TRBJ2-3; D tentatively fits TRBD1 or TRBD2 (5 bases each). Germline CDR1 SNHLY, CDR2 FYNNEI. This CDR3 comprises 15 residues. V lost 1 base and J lost 1, with 9 bases in between. The CDR3 here is CASSEGQGGTDTQYF. The CDR3 DNA follows: TGTGCCAGCAGTGAAGGGCAGGGAGGCACAGATACGCAGTATTTT.

This chain links TRBV25-1 with TRBJ2-5, with TRBD2 matching over 15 bases. The junction had 7 bases not matched to a gene; V was cut back by 4 bases and J by 4 bases. The CDR3 is made up of 17 amino acids. Germline V gene lookup returns CDR1 MGHDK and CDR2 SYGVNS. The CDR3 here is CASSGSRGLAGGETQYF. The DNA for the CDR3 is TGTGCCAGCAGTGGTTCTCGGGGACTAGCGGGAGGAGAGACCCAGTACTTC.

V gene TRBV7-9 combines with J gene TRBJ2-5; D is possibly TRBD1 or TRBD2 (5 bases each). V was clipped by 5 bases and J by 2 bases, with 12 bases between them. CDR1 SEHNR and CDR2 FQNEAQ come from the germline V gene (reference sequence). The CDR3 covers 14 residues. The CDR3 DNA follows: TGTGCCAGCAGCCATGCCTGGGGGCAAGAGACCCAGTACTTC. It encodes CASSHAWGQETQYF.

This chain connects TRBV29-1 to TRBJ2-1, with TRBD2 matching over 8 bases. Per the germline V gene, CDR1 is SQVTM and CDR2 is ANQGSEA. The ends lost 6 bases at V and 6 bases at J; junction bases unmatched: 13. The CDR3 contains 15 residues. As DNA, the CDR3 is TGCAGCGTCGCCGCCCTCTTAGCGGGATTCAATGAGCAGTTCTTC. This codes for CSVAALLAGFNEQFF.

The rearrangement joins TRBV28 to TRBJ1-2; 7 bases are shared with TRBD1. V lost 5 bases and J lost 7; bases outside the gene matches: 10. The CDR3 loop spans 14 amino acids. CDR1 MDHEN and CDR2 SYDVKM come from the germline V gene. CDR3 bases: TGTGCCAGCAGTCCACAGGGGAGAGTCGCTGGCTACACCTTC. Its translation is CASSPQGRVAGYTF.

The chain carries TRBV19 and TRBJ2-1, with 9 bases identical to TRBD1. Germline V gene lookup returns CDR1 LNHDA and CDR2 SQIVND (reference sequence). With 8 bases clipped from V and 9 bases from J, the junction kept 11 bases outside the gene matches. The CDR3 contains 14 residues. Here the CDR3 DNA reads TGTGCCAGTGACGACAGGGGGGGAGTCGGTGAGCAGTTCTTC. Residues: CASDDRGGVGEQFF.

The rearrangement joins TRBV7-2 to TRBJ2-1, with D perhaps TRBD2 (6 bases). Germline-derived CDR1 and CDR2 are SGHTA and FQGNSA. The CDR3 has 14 residues. The ends were cut back, 5 bases at V and 1 base at J, with 9 bases in the middle. CDR3 sequence reads: CASSPGGSYNEQFF. The CDR3 DNA reads TGTGCCAGCAGCCCCGGAGGGTCCTACAATGAGCAGTTCTTC.

CDR3 residues: CASSRQGDPYEQYF. CDR3 DNA sequence: TGCGCCAGCAGCCGACAGGGGGATCCCTACGAGCAGTACTTC. The V call is TRBV5-1, the J call TRBJ2-7, with 9 positions matching TRBD1. Germline loops: CDR1 SGHRS, CDR2 YFSETQ. J gave up 2 bases and V 4 bases, and 4 bases lay outside the gene matches. The CDR3 has 14 amino acids.

This chain links TRBV28 with TRBJ2-7, with 8 bases that match TRBD2. V trimming: 3 bases; J trimming: 3 bases; junction bases outside the gene matches: 10. This CDR3 is 16 amino acids long. Germline V CDR1 and CDR2: MDHEN, SYDVKM. The CDR3: CASSFLAGSANYEQYF. DNA of the CDR3: TGTGCCAGCAGTTTCCTAGCGGGTAGCGCGAACTACGAGCAGTACTTC.

The chain combines TRBV4-1 with TRBJ2-5; D not resolved. The J call may be mistaken, given a closer DNA end match to TRBJ2-7. Germline assignment: CDR1 MGHRA and CDR2 YSYEKL. The CDR3 spans 13 residues. DNA for the CDR3: TGCGCCAGCAGCCTCGACCACTCCTACGAGCAGTACTTC. Amino acids: CASSLDHSYEQYF.

CDR3 bases: TGTGCCAGCTCACCACCGAACCTCTCCTACGAGCAGTACTTC. This gives the protein CASSPPNLSYEQYF. The chain combines TRBV18 with TRBJ2-7; the D is unclear. This CDR3 region has 14 residues. CDR1 KGHSH and CDR2 LQKENI come from the germline V gene. V lost 0 bases and J lost 0, with 6 bases in between.

The chain combines TRBV7-9 with TRBJ2-1; tentative D call: TRBD2 (5 bases). Germline assignment: CDR1 SEHNR and CDR2 FQNEAQ (reference sequence). The CDR3 has 11 residues. V lost 5 bases and J lost 8, with 7 bases in between. The CDR3 DNA reads TGTGCCAGCAGCCCAGCGGATGAGCAGTTCTTC. As protein: CASSPADEQFF.

The V gene is TRBV19, the J gene TRBJ2-7, with TRBD1 as a possible D gene (6 bases). V lost 4 bases, J lost 5 bases, and 9 bases lay in between. The CDR3 loop spans 12 amino acids. CDR1 is LNHDA and CDR2 is SQIVND in the germline V gene (reference sequence). DNA of the CDR3: TGTGCCAGTAGTACCGCAGGGGACGAGCAGTACTTC. Its translation is CASSTAGDEQYF. Full variable domain (outside the CDR3, taken from reference TRBV19 and TRBJ2-7): DGGITQSPKYLFRKEGQNVTLSCEQNLNHDAMYWYRQDPGQGLRLIYYSQIVNDFQKGDIAEGYSVSREKKESFPLTVTSAQKNPTAFYLCASSTAGDEQYFGPGTRLTVT.

The rearrangement links TRBV2 to TRBJ1-4; D gene ambiguous. Trimming left V 1 base short and J 2 bases short, with 8 bases between. The length of the CDR3 is 15 residues. Per the germline V gene, CDR1 is SNHLY and CDR2 is FYNNEI. CDR3 in amino acids: CASSEDMGTNEKLFF. CDR3 nucleotide sequence: TGTGCCAGCAGTGAAGACATGGGGACTAATGAAAAACTGTTTTTT. The full variable domain, completed using reference TRBV2 and TRBJ1-4, is EPEVTQTPSHQVTQMGQEVILRCVPISNHLYFYWYRQILGQKVEFLVSFYNNEISEKSEIFDDQFSVERPDGSNFTLKIRSTKLEDSAMYFCASSEDMGTNEKLFFGSGTQLSVL.

This clone has only one observation. The V gene is TRBV18, the J gene TRBJ2-3; tentative D call: TRBD1 (6 bases). CDR1 and CDR2 from the germline V gene are KGHSH and LQKENI. The length of the CDR3 is 15 residues. Trimming took off 2 bases at V and 0 bases at J, with 9 bases between the two ends. CDR3 loop: CASSPGGPSTDTQYF. The DNA for the CDR3 is TGTGCCAGCTCACCAGGGGGCCCCAGCACAGATACGCAGTATTTT.

The rearrangement uses TRBV19 and TRBJ1-2; D is perhaps TRBD1 (5 bases). The length of the CDR3 is 13 residues. The V end lost 6 bases, the J end lost 4 bases, and 12 bases lay between the germline ends. CDR1 is LNHDA and CDR2 is SQIVND in the germline V gene (reference sequence). As DNA, the CDR3 is TGTGCCAGTAGGGCAGGAGGGACCTATGGCTACACCTTC. The encoded protein is CASRAGGTYGYTF.

The chain uses TRBV2 and TRBJ2-3, with TRBD1 identical over 9 bases. Germline CDR1 reads SNHLY; CDR2 reads FYNNEI. CDR3 length: 15 residues. Trimming removed 4 bases from V and 0 bases from J; junction bases left unmatched: 2. This CDR3 reads CASSGQGGSTDTQYF. CDR3 in DNA: TGTGCCAGCAGTGGACAGGGGGGAAGCACAGATACGCAGTATTTT.

This clone has just a few counts. This chain uses TRBV7-9 with TRBJ2-7; TRBD2 agrees at 8 bases. Germline trimming cut 5 bases from V and 6 bases from J; bases unmatched to any gene: 6. This CDR3 has 13 amino acids. CDR1 is SEHNR and CDR2 is FQNEAQ in the germline V gene (reference sequence). The CDR3 spells CASSLSGIGEQYF. CDR3 DNA sequence: TGTGCCAGCAGCCTTAGCGGGATCGGCGAGCAGTACTTC.

The chain joins TRBV19 to TRBJ1-5; D is uncertain. V lost 6 bases and J lost 0, with 6 bases in between. The length of the CDR3 is 13 residues. Per germline, CDR1 LNHDA and CDR2 SQIVND (reference sequence). CDR3 protein: CASSPYSNQPQHF. The CDR3 DNA sequence: TGTGCCAGTAGCCCTTATAGCAATCAGCCCCAGCATTTT.

This chain links TRBV7-2 with TRBJ2-5; D is ambiguous. Trimming stripped 1 base from V and 1 base from J, with 4 bases between. CDR1 and CDR2 from the germline V gene are SGHTA and FQGNSA. The CDR3 loop spans 13 amino acids. CDR3 bases: TGTGCCAGCAGCTTAGGGAGCCAAGAGACCCAGTACTTC. Its protein product is CASSLGSQETQYF.

This clone was seen a single time. The rearrangement links TRBV28 to TRBJ2-2; tentatively, D is TRBD1 (6 bases). This CDR3 comprises 15 residues. V was shortened by 6 bases and J by 6 bases, with 17 bases between the two germline ends. Germline values: CDR1 MDHEN, CDR2 SYDVKM. CDR3 region: CASSPTGRGPGELFF. In DNA form, the CDR3 reads TGTGCCAGCAGCCCGACAGGACGGGGTCCCGGGGAGCTGTTTTTT.